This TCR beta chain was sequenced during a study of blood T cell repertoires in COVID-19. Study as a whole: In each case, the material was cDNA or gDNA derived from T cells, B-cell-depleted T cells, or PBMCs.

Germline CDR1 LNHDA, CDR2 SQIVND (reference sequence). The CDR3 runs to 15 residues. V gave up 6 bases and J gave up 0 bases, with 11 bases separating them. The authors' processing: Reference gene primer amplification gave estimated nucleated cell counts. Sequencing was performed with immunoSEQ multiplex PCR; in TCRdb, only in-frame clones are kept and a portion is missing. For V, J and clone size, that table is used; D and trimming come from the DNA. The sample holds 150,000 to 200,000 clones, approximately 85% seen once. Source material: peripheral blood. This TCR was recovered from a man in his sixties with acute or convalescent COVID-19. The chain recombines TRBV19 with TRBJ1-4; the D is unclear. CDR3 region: CASSDLGSTNEKLFF. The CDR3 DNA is TGTGCCAGTAGCGACCTAGGATCAACTAATGAAAAACTGTTTTTT.